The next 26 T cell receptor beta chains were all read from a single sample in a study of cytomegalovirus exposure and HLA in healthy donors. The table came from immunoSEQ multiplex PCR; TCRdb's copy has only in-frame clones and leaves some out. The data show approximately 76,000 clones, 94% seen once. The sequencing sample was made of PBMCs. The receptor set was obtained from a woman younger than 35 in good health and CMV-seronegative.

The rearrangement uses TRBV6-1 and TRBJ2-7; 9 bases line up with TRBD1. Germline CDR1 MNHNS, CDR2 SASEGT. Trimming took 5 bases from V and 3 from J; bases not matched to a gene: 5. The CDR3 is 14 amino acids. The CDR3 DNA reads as TGTGCCAGCAGTCCGGGACAGGGTTTCTACGAGCAGTACTTC. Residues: CASSPGQGFYEQYF.

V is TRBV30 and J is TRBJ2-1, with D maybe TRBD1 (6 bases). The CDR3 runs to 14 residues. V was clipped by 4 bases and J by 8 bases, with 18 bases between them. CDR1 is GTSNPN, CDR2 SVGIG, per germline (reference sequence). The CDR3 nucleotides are TGTGCCTGGATGTTTCAAACAGGGTATTATGAGCAGTTCTTC. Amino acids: CAWMFQTGYYEQFF.

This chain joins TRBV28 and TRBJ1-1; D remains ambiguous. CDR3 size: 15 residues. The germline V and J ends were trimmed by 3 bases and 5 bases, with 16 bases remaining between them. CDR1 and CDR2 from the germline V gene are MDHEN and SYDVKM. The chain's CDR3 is CASSLTGTTGTEAFF. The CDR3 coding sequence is TGTGCCAGCAGTTTGACCGGCACCACGGGGACTGAAGCTTTCTTT.

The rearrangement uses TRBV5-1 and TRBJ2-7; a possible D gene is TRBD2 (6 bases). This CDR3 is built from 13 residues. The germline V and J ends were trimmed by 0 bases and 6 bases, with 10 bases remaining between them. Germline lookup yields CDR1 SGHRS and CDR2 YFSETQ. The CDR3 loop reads CASSLGEVPEQYF. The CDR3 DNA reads TGCGCCAGCAGCTTGGGGGAGGTGCCCGAGCAGTACTTC. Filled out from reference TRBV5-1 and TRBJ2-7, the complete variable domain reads KAGVTQTPRYLIKTRGQQVTLSCSPISGHRSVSWYQQTPGQGLQFLFEYFSETQRNKGNFPGRFSGRQFSNSRSEMNVSTLELGDSALYLCASSLGEVPEQYFGPGTRLTVT.

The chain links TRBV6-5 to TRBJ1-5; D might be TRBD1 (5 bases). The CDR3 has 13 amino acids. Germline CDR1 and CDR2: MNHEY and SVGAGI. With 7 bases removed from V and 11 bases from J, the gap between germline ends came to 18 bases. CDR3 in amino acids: CASTWGREVTQHF. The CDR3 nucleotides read TGTGCCAGCACCTGGGGCAGGGAGGTGACCCAGCATTTT.

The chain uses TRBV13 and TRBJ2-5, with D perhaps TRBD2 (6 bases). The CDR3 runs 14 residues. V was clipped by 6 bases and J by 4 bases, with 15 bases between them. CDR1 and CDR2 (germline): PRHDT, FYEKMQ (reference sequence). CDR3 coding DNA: TGTGCCAGCAGAGAGGCCGGGGGAATAGAGACCCAGTACTTC. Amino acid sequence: CASREAGGIETQYF. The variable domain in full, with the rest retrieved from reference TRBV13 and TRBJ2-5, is AAGVIQSPRHLIKEKRETATLKCYPIPRHDTVYWYQQGPGQDPQFLISFYEKMQSDKGSIPDRFSAQQFSDYHSELNMSSLELGDSALYFCASREAGGIETQYFGPGTRLLVL.

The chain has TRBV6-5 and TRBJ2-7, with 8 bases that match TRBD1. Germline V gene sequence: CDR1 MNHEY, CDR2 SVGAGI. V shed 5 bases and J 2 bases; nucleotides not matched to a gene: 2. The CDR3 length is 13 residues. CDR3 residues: CASSPGGPYEQYF. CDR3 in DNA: TGTGCCAGCAGTCCAGGGGGCCCCTACGAGCAGTACTTC.

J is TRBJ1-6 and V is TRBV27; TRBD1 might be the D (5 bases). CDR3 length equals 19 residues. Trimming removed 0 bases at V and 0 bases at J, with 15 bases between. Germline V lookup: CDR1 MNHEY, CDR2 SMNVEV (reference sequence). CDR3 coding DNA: TGTGCCAGCAGTTTATCCCCGGGGGGTGTGCTCTCCTATAATTCACCCCTCCACTTT. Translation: CASSLSPGGVLSYNSPLHF.

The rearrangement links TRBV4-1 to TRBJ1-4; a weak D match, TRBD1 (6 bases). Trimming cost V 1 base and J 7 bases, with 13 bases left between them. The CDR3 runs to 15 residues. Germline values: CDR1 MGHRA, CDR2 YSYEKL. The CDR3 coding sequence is TGCGCCAGCAGCCAAGGGCCGGGACAAGGTGAAAAACTGTTTTTT. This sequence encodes CASSQGPGQGEKLFF.

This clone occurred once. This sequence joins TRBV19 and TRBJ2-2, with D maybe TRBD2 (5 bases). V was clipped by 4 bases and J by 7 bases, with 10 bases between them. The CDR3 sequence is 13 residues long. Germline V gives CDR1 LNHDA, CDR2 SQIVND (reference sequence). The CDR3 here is CASSTLVGGELFF. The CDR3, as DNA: TGTGCCAGTAGTACACTAGTTGGCGGGGAGCTGTTTTTT.

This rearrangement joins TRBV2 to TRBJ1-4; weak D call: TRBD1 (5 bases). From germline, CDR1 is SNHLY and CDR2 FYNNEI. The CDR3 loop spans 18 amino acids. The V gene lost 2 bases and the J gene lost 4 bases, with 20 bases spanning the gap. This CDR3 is CASSEKGTSGIFNEKLFF. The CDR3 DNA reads TGTGCCAGCAGTGAAAAGGGGACTAGCGGGATTTTTAATGAAAAACTGTTTTTT.

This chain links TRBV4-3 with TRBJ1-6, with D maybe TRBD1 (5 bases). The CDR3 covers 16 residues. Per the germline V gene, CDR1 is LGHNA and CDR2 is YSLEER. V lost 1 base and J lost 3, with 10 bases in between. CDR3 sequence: CASSQGSGVYNSPLHF. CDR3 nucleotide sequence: TGCGCCAGCAGCCAAGGATCGGGGGTCTATAATTCACCCCTCCACTTT.

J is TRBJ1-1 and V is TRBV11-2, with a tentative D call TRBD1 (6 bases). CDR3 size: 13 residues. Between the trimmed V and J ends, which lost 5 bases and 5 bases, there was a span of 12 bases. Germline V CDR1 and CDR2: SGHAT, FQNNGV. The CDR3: CASSPRQETEAFF. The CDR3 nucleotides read TGTGCCAGCAGCCCTAGACAGGAAACTGAAGCTTTCTTT.

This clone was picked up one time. For the CDR3, the DNA is TGTGCCAGCAGCTTGGACGGAGGGACTAGTGACGAGCAGTACTTC. It specifies CASSLDGGTSDEQYF. V is TRBV5-6 and J is TRBJ2-7, with TRBD2 identical over 8 bases. Germline values: CDR1 SGHDT, CDR2 YYEEEE. V trimming: 0 bases; J trimming: 5 bases; junction bases outside the gene matches: 7. CDR3 length: 15 residues.

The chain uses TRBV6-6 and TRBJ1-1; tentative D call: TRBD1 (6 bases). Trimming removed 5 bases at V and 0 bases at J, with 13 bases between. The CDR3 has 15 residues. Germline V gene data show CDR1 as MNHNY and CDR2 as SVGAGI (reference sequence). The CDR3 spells CASSTPQGMNTEAFF. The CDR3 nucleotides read TGTGCCAGCAGTACCCCACAGGGAATGAACACTGAAGCTTTCTTT.

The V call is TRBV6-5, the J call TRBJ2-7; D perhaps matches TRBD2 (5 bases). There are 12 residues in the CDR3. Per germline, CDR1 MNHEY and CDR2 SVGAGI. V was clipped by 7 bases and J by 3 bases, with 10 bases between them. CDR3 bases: TGTGCCAGCAAGACCGGGGACTACGAGCAGTACTTC. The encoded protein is CASKTGDYEQYF.

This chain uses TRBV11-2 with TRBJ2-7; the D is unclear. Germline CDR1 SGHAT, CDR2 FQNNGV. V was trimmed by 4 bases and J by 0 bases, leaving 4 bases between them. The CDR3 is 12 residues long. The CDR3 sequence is CASSSFSYEQYF. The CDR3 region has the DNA TGTGCCAGCAGCTCCTTCTCCTACGAGCAGTACTTC.

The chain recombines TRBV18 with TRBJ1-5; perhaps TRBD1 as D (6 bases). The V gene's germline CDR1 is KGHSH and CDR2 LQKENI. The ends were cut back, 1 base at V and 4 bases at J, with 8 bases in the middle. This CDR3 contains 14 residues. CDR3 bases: TGTGCCAGCTCACCACAGACAGGTAATCAGCCCCAGCATTTT. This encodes CASSPQTGNQPQHF.

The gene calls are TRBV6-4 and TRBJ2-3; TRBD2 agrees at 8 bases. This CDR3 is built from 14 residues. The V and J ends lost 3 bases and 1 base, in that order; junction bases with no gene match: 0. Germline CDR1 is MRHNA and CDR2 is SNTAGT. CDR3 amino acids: CASSERGGTDTQYF. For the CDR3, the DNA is TGTGCCAGCAGTGAGCGGGGGGGCACAGATACGCAGTATTTT.

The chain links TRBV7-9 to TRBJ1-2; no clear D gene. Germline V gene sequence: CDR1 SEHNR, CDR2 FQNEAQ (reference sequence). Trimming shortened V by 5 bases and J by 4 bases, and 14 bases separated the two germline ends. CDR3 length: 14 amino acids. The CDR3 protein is CASSGQEALYGYTF. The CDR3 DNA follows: TGTGCCAGCAGCGGCCAGGAAGCCCTCTATGGCTACACCTTC.

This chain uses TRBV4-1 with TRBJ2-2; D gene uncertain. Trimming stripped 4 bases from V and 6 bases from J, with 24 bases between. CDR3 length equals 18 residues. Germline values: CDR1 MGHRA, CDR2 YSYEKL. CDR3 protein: CASSPSPELMLLPGELFF. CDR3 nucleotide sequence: TGCGCCAGCAGCCCGTCCCCCGAGTTGATGCTCTTGCCCGGGGAGCTGTTTTTT.

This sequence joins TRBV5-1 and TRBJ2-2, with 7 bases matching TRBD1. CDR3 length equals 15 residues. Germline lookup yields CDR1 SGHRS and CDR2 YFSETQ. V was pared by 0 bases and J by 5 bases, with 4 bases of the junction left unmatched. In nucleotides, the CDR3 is TGCGCCAGCAGCTTGGAACAGGGGTATACCGGGGAGCTGTTTTTT. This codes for CASSLEQGYTGELFF.

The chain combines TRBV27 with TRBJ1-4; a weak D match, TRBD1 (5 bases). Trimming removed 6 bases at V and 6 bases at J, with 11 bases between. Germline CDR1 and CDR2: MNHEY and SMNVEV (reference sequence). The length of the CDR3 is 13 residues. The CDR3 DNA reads TGTGCCAGCAGACATTGGGGGGATGAAAAACTGTTTTTT. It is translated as CASRHWGDEKLFF. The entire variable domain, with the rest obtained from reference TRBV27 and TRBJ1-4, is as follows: EAQVTQNPRYLITVTGKKLTVTCSQNMNHEYMSWYRQDPGLGLRQIYYSMNVEVTDKGDVPEGYKVSRKEKRNFPLILESPSPNQTSLYFCASRHWGDEKLFFGSGTQLSVL.

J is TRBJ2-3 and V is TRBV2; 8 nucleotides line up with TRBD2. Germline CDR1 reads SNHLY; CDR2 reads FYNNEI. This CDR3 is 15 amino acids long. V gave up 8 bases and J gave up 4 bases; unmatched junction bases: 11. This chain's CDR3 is CASGGQRGPADTQYF. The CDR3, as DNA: TGTGCCAGCGGAGGGCAGCGGGGGCCAGCAGATACGCAGTATTTT.

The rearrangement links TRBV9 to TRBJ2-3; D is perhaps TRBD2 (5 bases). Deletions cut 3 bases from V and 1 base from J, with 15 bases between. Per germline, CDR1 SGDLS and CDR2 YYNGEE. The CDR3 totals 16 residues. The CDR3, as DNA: TGTGCCAGCAGCGGAGGAAGCGGCCTAGGCACAGATACGCAGTATTTT. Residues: CASSGGSGLGTDTQYF.

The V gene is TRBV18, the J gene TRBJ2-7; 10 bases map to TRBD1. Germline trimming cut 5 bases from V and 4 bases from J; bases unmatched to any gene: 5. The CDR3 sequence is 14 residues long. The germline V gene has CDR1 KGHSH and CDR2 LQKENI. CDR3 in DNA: TGTGCCAGCTCAGGGACAGGGGCCTTGTACGAGCAGTACTTC. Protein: CASSGTGALYEQYF.